This T cell receptor beta chain comes out of a study of T-cell memory formation after mild COVID-19. Sample barcodes and UMIs were carried by the TCR alpha and TCR beta cDNA libraries that 5'RACE generated with constant-segment primers. MiXCR was run by TCRdb on the 5' RACE reads, yielding one entry per CDR3 protein. The sample carries fewer than 700,000 distinct CDR3 sequences, about a fifth recorded once. The sequenced material came from PBMCs or a T cell subset sorted from them (not recorded which). This receptor was identified in an adult woman who had mild COVID-19 (a few samples of this study predate the infection). Cell type and time point are not known.

CDR3 residues: CASSQGRGRDNEQFF. The DNA for the CDR3 is TGCGCCAGCAGCCAAGGCCGCGGGAGGGACAATGAGCAGTTCTTC. V is TRBV4-3 and J is TRBJ2-1; 9 bases are a match to TRBD2. This CDR3 contains 15 residues. Germline V lookup: CDR1 LGHNA, CDR2 YSLEER. The ends lost 1 base at V and 5 bases at J; junction bases unmatched: 3.